The 27 T cell receptor beta chains reported below all come from one sample, sequenced in a study of PD-L1 blockade in urothelial cancer. The method was immunoSEQ multiplex PCR; TCRdb's version includes in-frame clones alone and lacks a portion of them. The sample has roughly 53,000 clones; around 85% are singletons. Specified time point: pretreatment peripheral blood. Sequencing used PBMCs, obtained around atezolizumab (anti-PD-L1) treatment. These receptors originate from a woman aged 55-70 years with urothelial cancer.

CDR3 residues: CASSIYGTASYNEQFF. The CDR3 DNA sequence: TGTGCCAGTAGTATATACGGGACAGCTTCCTACAATGAGCAGTTCTTC. The rearrangement joins TRBV19 to TRBJ2-1; 7 nucleotides match TRBD1. The ends lost 2 bases at V and 1 base at J; junction bases unmatched: 5. CDR1 LNHDA and CDR2 SQIVND come from the germline V gene (reference sequence). The CDR3 covers 16 residues.

V and J are TRBV27 and TRBJ1-6; a possible D gene is TRBD1 (6 bases). The CDR3 runs 16 residues. The germline V and J ends were trimmed by 5 bases and 8 bases, with 19 bases remaining between them. The germline gives CDR1 MNHEY, CDR2 SMNVEV (reference sequence). This CDR3 reads CASSPLPRGSDSPLHF. CDR3 bases: TGTGCCAGCAGTCCCCTCCCCAGGGGCTCGGATTCACCCCTCCACTTT.

The chain links TRBV5-1 to TRBJ2-6, with 11 bases lining up with TRBD1. Trimming removed 3 bases from V and 0 bases from J; junction bases left unmatched: 2. The germline V gene encodes CDR1 SGHRS and CDR2 YFSETQ. The CDR3 is made up of 17 amino acids. As DNA, the CDR3 is TGCGCCAGCAGCTCCGGACAGGGGGCCTCTGGGGCCAACGTCCTGACTTTC. It translates to CASSSGQGASGANVLTF.

The gene calls are TRBV7-2 and TRBJ1-6; a possible D gene is TRBD1 (6 bases). This CDR3 spans 14 amino acids. Germline V gene data show CDR1 as SGHTA and CDR2 as FQGNSA. The V end was cut by 1 base, the J end by 7 bases, with 8 bases between. The CDR3 loop reads CASSLDRENSPLHF. DNA of the CDR3: TGTGCCAGCAGCTTAGACAGGGAGAATTCACCCCTCCACTTT.

The rearrangement links TRBV28 to TRBJ1-1; 9 nucleotides match TRBD1. Trimming took 4 bases from V and 4 from J; bases not matched to a gene: 13. This CDR3 has 17 residues. Germline assignment: CDR1 MDHEN and CDR2 SYDVKM. The CDR3 here is CASSSPSSGTGFTEAFF. The CDR3 DNA is TGTGCCAGCAGTTCCCCCTCCTCCGGGACAGGGTTCACTGAAGCTTTCTTT.

The chain joins TRBV18 to TRBJ2-3; D is unresolved. Deletions cut 5 bases from V and 0 bases from J, with 12 bases between. The CDR3 is 15 residues long. CDR1 is KGHSH, CDR2 LQKENI, per germline. The CDR3 nucleotides read TGTGCCAGCTCAGCCCACAAATCTAGCACAGATACGCAGTATTTT. Translation: CASSAHKSSTDTQYF.

This chain joins TRBV2 and TRBJ2-7, with a weak D call TRBD1 (7 bases). This CDR3 contains 13 residues. V shed 8 bases and J shed 7 bases, with 18 bases lying between them. CDR1 is SNHLY, CDR2 FYNNEI, per germline. CDR3: CASLTGGGREQYF. The CDR3 nucleotides read TGTGCCAGCCTAACCGGAGGGGGCCGGGAGCAGTACTTC.

The genes are TRBV5-1 and TRBJ1-4; possible D gene TRBD1, 6 bases. Germline loops: CDR1 SGHRS, CDR2 YFSETQ. With 4 bases removed from V and 2 bases from J, the gap between germline ends came to 15 bases. The CDR3 extends over 16 amino acids. CDR3 DNA: TGCGCCAGCAGCCGGAGACAGGATGGGACTAATGAAAAACTGTTTTTT. It is translated as CASSRRQDGTNEKLFF.

The genes are TRBV6-1 and TRBJ2-4; no reliable D call. The ends were cut back, 6 bases at V and 0 bases at J, with 12 bases in the middle. The CDR3 covers 15 residues. Germline V CDR1 and CDR2: MNHNS, SASEGT. The CDR3 protein is CASRHIQEAKNIQYF. The CDR3 coding sequence is TGTGCCAGCAGACACATTCAGGAAGCCAAAAACATTCAGTACTTC.

The V gene is TRBV6-5, the J gene TRBJ1-2; D possibly corresponds to TRBD1 (5 bases). V gave up 6 bases and J gave up 4 bases, with 15 bases separating them. Germline CDR1 and CDR2: MNHEY and SVGAGI. The CDR3 length is 14 residues. This CDR3 is CASSQLGHAYGYTF. The CDR3 DNA reads TGTGCCAGCAGCCAACTCGGACACGCCTATGGCTACACCTTC.

The chain is built from TRBV5-6 and TRBJ2-1; the match to TRBD1 covers 8 bases. Germline CDR1 is SGHDT and CDR2 is YYEEEE. This CDR3 comprises 17 residues. V lost 0 bases to trimming and J lost 0 bases; unmatched junction nucleotides: 5. CDR3 loop: CASSLGQGTSSYNEQFF. Written as DNA, the CDR3 is TGTGCCAGCAGCTTGGGACAGGGGACGAGCTCCTACAATGAGCAGTTCTTC.

This clone was seen once. The rearrangement uses TRBV15 and TRBJ1-1, with D hard to call. The CDR3 spans 14 residues. V was clipped by 2 bases and J by 1 base, with 8 bases between them. Per the germline V gene, CDR1 is LNHNV and CDR2 is YYDKDF (reference sequence). The CDR3 DNA reads as TGTGCCACCAGCAGAAGCACAGAGAACACTGAAGCTTTCTTT. Translation: CATSRSTENTEAFF.

This chain connects TRBV6-1 to TRBJ2-7; D unclear. The germline V and J ends were trimmed by 2 bases and 4 bases, with 3 bases remaining between them. The CDR3 extends over 11 amino acids. The germline CDR1 and CDR2 sequences are MNHNS and SASEGT. This CDR3 is CASSEPYEQYF. As DNA, the CDR3 is TGTGCCAGCAGTGAACCTTACGAGCAGTACTTC.

The rearrangement links TRBV28 to TRBJ2-3; 13 bases map to TRBD2. V was pared by 2 bases and J by 6 bases, with 5 bases of the junction left unmatched. The germline V gene encodes CDR1 MDHEN and CDR2 SYDVKM. This CDR3 has 16 amino acids. Written as DNA, the CDR3 is TGTGCCAGCAGTTTAACTACTAGCGGGAGGGAGGATACGCAGTATTTT. This codes for CASSLTTSGREDTQYF.

This chain connects TRBV5-1 to TRBJ2-3, with 9 bases that match TRBD1. The CDR3 is made up of 15 amino acids. After removal of 2 bases from V and 3 bases from J, the junction contained 4 bases not matched to a gene. Per germline, CDR1 SGHRS and CDR2 YFSETQ. CDR3 amino acids: CASSFRGTGTDTQYF. For the CDR3, the DNA is TGCGCCAGCAGCTTCCGGGGGACAGGGACAGATACGCAGTATTTT. Full variable domain (outside the CDR3, taken from reference TRBV5-1 and TRBJ2-3): KAGVTQTPRYLIKTRGQQVTLSCSPISGHRSVSWYQQTPGQGLQFLFEYFSETQRNKGNFPGRFSGRQFSNSRSEMNVSTLELGDSALYLCASSFRGTGTDTQYFGPGTRLTVL.

This clone was observed a single time. This chain uses TRBV4-2 with TRBJ2-2; 9 nucleotides agree with TRBD1. The germline gives CDR1 LGHNA, CDR2 YNFKEQ. The CDR3 runs to 17 residues. V dropped 1 base and J dropped 0; count of bases not matched to a gene: 3. The CDR3 loop reads CASSQVWDRANTGELFF. CDR3 nucleotide sequence: TGTGCCAGCAGCCAAGTGTGGGACAGGGCGAACACCGGGGAGCTGTTTTTT.

V gene TRBV7-2 combines with J gene TRBJ1-5; D unclear. The germline V gene encodes CDR1 SGHTA and CDR2 FQGNSA. Trimming removed 5 bases at V and 7 bases at J, with 15 bases between. This CDR3 is built from 14 residues. The chain's CDR3 is CASSAGMSGQPQHF. The CDR3 nucleotides are TGTGCCAGCAGCGCCGGGATGTCGGGACAGCCCCAGCATTTT.

The genes are TRBV4-2 and TRBJ1-2; D unresolved. This CDR3 spans 12 amino acids. CDR1 and CDR2 from the germline V gene are LGHNA and YNFKEQ. Trimming took off 0 bases at V and 7 bases at J, with 6 bases between the two ends. The CDR3: CASSQDIGGYTF. CDR3 nucleotide sequence: TGTGCCAGCAGCCAAGATATCGGTGGCTACACCTTC.

This chain links TRBV7-2 with TRBJ2-7; D is uncertain. Trimming took 1 base from V and 2 from J, leaving 6 bases between them. There are 13 residues in the CDR3. Germline V lookup: CDR1 SGHTA, CDR2 FQGNSA. The chain's CDR3 is CASSLDGPYEQYF. The CDR3 bases are TGTGCCAGCAGCTTAGATGGGCCCTACGAGCAGTACTTC. The variable domain in full, with the rest retrieved from reference TRBV7-2 and TRBJ2-7, is GAGVSQSPSNKVTEKGKDVELRCDPISGHTALYWYRQSLGQGLEFLIYFQGNSAPDKSGLPSDRFSAERTGGSVSTLTIQRTQQEDSAVYLCASSLDGPYEQYFGPGTRLTVT.

This chain's CDR3 is CASSHPGGNEQFF. CDR3 nucleotides: TGTGCCAGCAGCCACCCGGGTGGTAATGAGCAGTTCTTC. This chain joins TRBV4-2 and TRBJ2-1, with unresolved D. In germline, CDR1 is LGHNA, CDR2 YNFKEQ. The ends were cut back, 3 bases at V and 7 bases at J, with 10 bases in the middle. This CDR3 is built from 13 residues.

This chain joins TRBV27 and TRBJ2-3, with TRBD2 as a possible D gene (6 bases). Looked up from germline, CDR1 is MNHEY and CDR2 is SMNVEV (reference sequence). Trimming left V 5 bases short and J 6 bases short, with 24 bases between. This CDR3 has 17 amino acids. For the CDR3, the DNA is TGTGCCAGCAGTCAGGGACTTTTTACGGCTTTTGCGGATACGCAGTATTTT. Its protein is CASSQGLFTAFADTQYF.

The V and J genes are TRBV11-3 and TRBJ2-2; D unresolved. The CDR3 runs 12 residues. The germline gives CDR1 SGHNT, CDR2 YENEEA. The ends were cut back, 3 bases at V and 4 bases at J, with 3 bases in the middle. The CDR3 reads CASSLSTGELFF. The CDR3 DNA follows: TGTGCCAGCAGCTTGAGCACCGGGGAGCTGTTTTTT.

The V call is TRBV21-1, the J call TRBJ1-5; the D call of TRBD1 is as the table states it, not checked on the DNA. TRBV21-1 is a recognized pseudogene. This CDR3 region has 20 residues. The CDR3 nucleotides read TGTGCCAGCAGCAAAAAGGCAGGGACAGGGCCCCTTTATAGCAATCAGCCCCAGCATTTT. This sequence encodes CASSKKAGTGPLYSNQPQHF.

The count of this clone is one. V and J are TRBV5-6 and TRBJ1-4; TRBD1 might be the D (6 bases). The V end was cut by 0 bases, the J end by 8 bases, with 14 bases between. Looked up from germline, CDR1 is SGHDT and CDR2 is YYEEEE. This CDR3 comprises 15 residues. CDR3: CASSLAGQGNEKLFF. Here the CDR3 DNA reads TGTGCCAGCAGCTTGGCCGGGCAGGGGAACGAAAAACTGTTTTTT.

The CDR3, as DNA: TGCGCCAGCAGCCAAGTGGGAGGAGGCTACGAGCAGTACTTC. Translating gives CASSQVGGGYEQYF. The rearrangement joins TRBV4-1 to TRBJ2-7, with D tentatively TRBD2 (6 bases). CDR3 length: 14 residues. Trimming removed 1 base at V and 3 bases at J, with 10 bases between. In germline, CDR1 is MGHRA, CDR2 YSYEKL.

This chain uses TRBV7-9 with TRBJ2-4; D gene uncertain. Trimming took off 4 bases at V and 0 bases at J, with 7 bases between the two ends. This CDR3 spans 14 amino acids. Per the germline V gene, CDR1 is SEHNR and CDR2 is FQNEAQ (reference sequence). CDR3 amino acids: CASSSLRAKNIQYF. DNA for the CDR3: TGTGCCAGCAGCTCACTGAGAGCCAAAAACATTCAGTACTTC.

This chain joins TRBV9 and TRBJ1-2, with a tentative D call TRBD1 (5 bases). The V and J ends lost 0 bases and 1 base respectively, with 10 bases between them. Germline V gives CDR1 SGDLS, CDR2 YYNGEE. The CDR3 length is 15 residues. The CDR3 nucleotides read TGTGCCAGCAGCGTAGGGGGGGAAATTAACTATGGCTACACCTTC. Protein: CASSVGGEINYGYTF. Combining the CDR3 with reference TRBV9 and TRBJ1-2 gives the whole variable domain DSGVTQTPKHLITATGQRVTLRCSPRSGDLSVYWYQQSLDQGLQFLIQYYNGEERAKGNILERFSAQQFPDLHSELNLSSLELGDSALYFCASSVGGEINYGYTFGSGTRLTVV.